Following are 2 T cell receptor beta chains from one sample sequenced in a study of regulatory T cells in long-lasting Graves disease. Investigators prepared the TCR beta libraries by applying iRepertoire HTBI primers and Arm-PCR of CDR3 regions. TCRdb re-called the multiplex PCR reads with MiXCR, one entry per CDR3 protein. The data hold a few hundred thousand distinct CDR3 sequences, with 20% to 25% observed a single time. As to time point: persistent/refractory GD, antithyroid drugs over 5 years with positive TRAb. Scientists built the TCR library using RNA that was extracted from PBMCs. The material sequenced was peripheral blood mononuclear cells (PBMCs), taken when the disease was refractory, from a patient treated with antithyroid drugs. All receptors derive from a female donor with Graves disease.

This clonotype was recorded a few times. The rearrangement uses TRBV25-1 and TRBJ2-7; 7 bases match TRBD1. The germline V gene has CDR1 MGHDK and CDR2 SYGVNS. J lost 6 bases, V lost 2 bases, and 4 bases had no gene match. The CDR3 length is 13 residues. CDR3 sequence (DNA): TGTGCCAGCAGTGAAGCAGGGGGTAGCGAGCAGTACTTC. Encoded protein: CASSEAGGSEQYF.

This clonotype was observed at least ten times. The CDR3 is CASSVNSGSLTGELFF. The CDR3, as DNA: TGTGCCAGCAGTGTAAATAGCGGGAGTCTCACCGGGGAGCTGTTTTTT. This chain links TRBV2 with TRBJ2-2; 9 bases are a match to TRBD2. The ends lost 4 bases at V and 4 bases at J; junction bases unmatched: 7. Germline V lookup: CDR1 SNHLY, CDR2 FYNNEI. The CDR3 extends over 16 amino acids.